The clone carrying this T cell receptor beta chain was counted a few times. The sample belongs to a study of blood T cells in healthy people across ages. V was pared by 7 bases and J by 2 bases, with 11 bases between. The V gene's germline CDR1 is LGHNA and CDR2 YNFKEQ. This CDR3 has 14 amino acids. With a J-beta primer mix and a sample-barcoded 5' primer, a second PCR ran about 7 to 12 cycles. MiXCR was run by TCRdb on the 5' RACE reads, yielding one entry per CDR3 protein. The table includes fewer than 650,000 distinct CDR3 sequences, around a quarter detected once. The same data also went into a second study, on T cells of mothers and their children.

This chain connects TRBV4-2 to TRBJ2-2; D uncertain. This sequence originates from a boy aged 2-15 years in good health. The sample taken for sequencing was blood. CDR3 nucleotides: TGTGCCAGCACGGCCGGCAGAAACACCGGGGAGCTGTTTTTT. This codes for CASTAGRNTGELFF.